This TCR beta chain was recovered during a study of shared clonotypes between healthy human individuals. Study observations and caveats: Some clonotypes were shared by all four sorted-subset donors, while others were not shared. The non-shared ones had lower generation probabilities than the shared ones.

The CDR3 has 15 amino acids. Looked up from germline, CDR1 is SGHTA and CDR2 is FQGNSA. Trimming left V 2 bases short and J 5 bases short, with 14 bases between. As regards this clone: Its matching antigen is unknown.

Here immunoSEQ multiplex PCR was the method, and the copy in TCRdb shows in-frame clones only, minus some. The data show fewer than 3 million clones, with 80% to 95% seen just once and 0.37% held by the top ten. CD4+ cells underwent separation, giving CD45RA+ naive and CD45RA-negative memory subsets. The TCR sequence derives from a man aged 18 to 29 in good health. Some clones in this sample may be carry-over from other donors' samples. Sequencing was performed on naive CD4+ T cells from PBMCs. Documented subset: CD45RA+ positively selected. The rearrangement links TRBV7-2 to TRBJ2-3; maybe TRBD2 (7 bases). The CDR3 DNA reads TGTGCCAGCAGCTTAAGGGGCGGGGGCCAAGATACGCAGTATTTT. As protein: CASSLRGGGQDTQYF.